A single T cell receptor beta chain is shown here with its context. Its cognate antigen is unknown. This sample's time point: blood 4 weeks post-SBRT, at nephrectomy. Treatment noted: 15 Gy SBRT to primary tumor, nephrectomy 4 weeks later. Nephrectomy followed 15 Gy stereotactic body radiation by 4 weeks. The table came from immunoSEQ multiplex PCR; TCRdb's copy has only in-frame clones and leaves some out. The sample holds about 170,000 clones, about 87% seen once. This sample was taken from a study of radiation and T cells in renal cell carcinoma. Findings of the study overall: Top tumor clonotypes rose in blood 2 weeks post-radiation, then contracted.

The CDR3 is 14 residues long. Germline V gene lookup returns CDR1 SGHTA and CDR2 FQGNSA. V gave up 2 bases and J gave up 7 bases; unmatched junction bases: 5. This receptor was taken from a woman in her 50s with renal cell carcinoma. This chain connects TRBV7-2 to TRBJ1-2; 9 bases agree with TRBD1. The material was blood, obtained from a patient whose treatment included radiotherapy and nephrectomy. The CDR3 DNA reads as TGTGCCAGCAGCTTAAATACAGGGGGCGGTGGCTACACCTTC. This gives the protein CASSLNTGGGGYTF.